These 27 T cell receptor beta chains were all obtained from the same sample, sequenced in a study of shared clonotypes between healthy human individuals. Only in-frame clones appear in the TCRdb table, and some are missing; sequencing was by immunoSEQ multiplex PCR. Of 2,500,000 or so clones listed, approximately 93% are singletons. The sample comprised naive CD4+ T cells from PBMCs. Noted subset: CD45RA+ positively selected. All receptors derive from a man younger than 35 in good health. Some clones in this sample may be carry-over from other donors' samples.

The V call is TRBV28, the J call TRBJ2-3; maybe TRBD2 (6 bases). V lost 5 bases and J 4 bases, leaving 13 bases between the germline ends. CDR1 and CDR2 (germline): MDHEN, SYDVKM. This CDR3 spans 14 amino acids. The CDR3 region is CASSEGGASDTQYF. Here the CDR3 DNA reads TGTGCCAGCAGTGAGGGCGGGGCTTCAGATACGCAGTATTTT.

J is TRBJ2-3 and V is TRBV29-1; D unclear. The CDR3 runs 15 residues. The germline V gene has CDR1 SQVTM and CDR2 ANQGSEA. Deletions cut 0 bases from V and 6 bases from J, with 16 bases between. CDR3 residues: CSVEERPPSRDTQYF. The CDR3 DNA reads TGCAGCGTTGAAGAGCGCCCACCCTCTCGGGATACGCAGTATTTT.

This clone was detected only once. J is TRBJ1-5 and V is TRBV28, with D tentatively TRBD1 (6 bases). Trimming shortened V by 4 bases and J by 1 base, and 14 bases separated the two germline ends. The CDR3 is made up of 16 amino acids. The germline gives CDR1 MDHEN, CDR2 SYDVKM. CDR3 sequence (DNA): TGTGCCAGCAGTTCCAGCCGACAGGTGAGCAATCAGCCCCAGCATTTT. Its translation: CASSSSRQVSNQPQHF.

The chain uses TRBV19 and TRBJ1-1, with D possibly being TRBD1 (5 bases). The CDR3 runs to 14 residues. Germline loops: CDR1 LNHDA, CDR2 SQIVND (reference sequence). The V end was cut by 1 base, the J end by 6 bases, with 12 bases between. CDR3 loop: CASSIVVTVAEAFF. CDR3 sequence (DNA): TGTGCCAGTAGTATAGTCGTGACAGTAGCTGAAGCTTTCTTT.

The chain is built from TRBV6-1 and TRBJ2-2; D unclear. The germline V gene encodes CDR1 MNHNS and CDR2 SASEGT. CDR3 length: 15 residues. Trimming removed 2 bases from V and 3 bases from J, with 10 bases in between. CDR3 coding DNA: TGTGCCAGCAGTGAATTTACCGGATACACCGGGGAGCTGTTTTTT. It specifies CASSEFTGYTGELFF.

V usage is TRBV11-2 and J usage is TRBJ2-7, with D unclear. The germline CDR1 and CDR2 sequences are SGHAT and FQNNGV. Trimming pared 1 base from V and 0 bases from J, leaving 10 bases between. The CDR3 has 15 residues. DNA for the CDR3: TGTGCCAGCAGCTTAGTGGTTCTTTCCTCCTACGAGCAGTACTTC. This sequence encodes CASSLVVLSSYEQYF.

The chain employs TRBV5-4 and TRBJ2-3; 7 bases fit TRBD2. Losses at the gene ends were 6 bases for V and 6 bases for J; bases not matched to a gene: 7. The CDR3 is 13 amino acids. CDR1 and CDR2 (germline): SGHNT, YYREEE (reference sequence). Here the CDR3 reads CASKTSPVDTQYF. In nucleotides, the CDR3 is TGTGCCAGCAAGACTAGCCCCGTGGATACGCAGTATTTT.

The V and J genes are TRBV2 and TRBJ1-1; D is unclear. V was clipped by 4 bases and J by 10 bases, with 16 bases between them. Looked up from germline, CDR1 is SNHLY and CDR2 is FYNNEI. The CDR3 sequence is 13 residues long. Written as DNA, the CDR3 is TGTGCCAGCAGTGCCGTCCAGTATAGTGTAGCTTTCTTT. Amino acid sequence: CASSAVQYSVAFF.

The chain carries TRBV7-9 and TRBJ2-7, with D perhaps assigned TRBD1 or TRBD2 (6 bases each). The CDR3 totals 19 residues. V gave up 5 bases and J gave up 7 bases, with 33 bases separating them. Germline assignment: CDR1 SEHNR and CDR2 FQNEAQ (reference sequence). The CDR3 nucleotides are TGTGCCAGCAGCACAGAGCTTAGCGCGGGTAGGCAGGGGAGGAGGGAGCAGTACTTC. It codes for CASSTELSAGRQGRREQYF.

The gene calls are TRBV5-1 and TRBJ1-2; TRBD1 matches 10 bases. The CDR3 extends over 15 amino acids. The junction had 3 bases not matched to a gene; V was cut back by 0 bases and J by 4 bases. Looked up from germline, CDR1 is SGHRS and CDR2 is YFSETQ. DNA for the CDR3: TGCGCCAGCAGCTTGGGGGGACAGGGGCCCTATGGCTACACCTTC. Translated: CASSLGGQGPYGYTF.

The rearrangement links TRBV10-1 to TRBJ1-2; D gene unclear. Trimming left V 3 bases short and J 4 bases short, with 9 bases between. Germline V gene lookup returns CDR1 WNHNN and CDR2 SYGVQD (reference sequence). CDR3 length: 13 amino acids. DNA of the CDR3: TGCGCCAGCAGTGAAGGACCCCGCTATGGCTACACCTTC. It is translated as CASSEGPRYGYTF.

The rearrangement uses TRBV4-3 and TRBJ2-6; D unclear. Trimming took 3 bases from V and 1 from J, leaving 13 bases between them. The CDR3 is made up of 17 amino acids. Germline V gives CDR1 LGHNA, CDR2 YSLEER. The CDR3 reads CASSQARAPSGANVLTF. The CDR3 region has the DNA TGCGCCAGCAGCCAGGCAAGGGCCCCTTCTGGGGCCAACGTCCTGACTTTC.

The chain is built from TRBV20-1 and TRBJ1-4; D is possibly TRBD1 (5 bases). CDR3 length equals 11 residues. The V gene's germline CDR1 is DFQATT and CDR2 SNEGSKA (reference sequence). Between the trimmed V and J ends, which lost 3 bases and 8 bases, there was a span of 7 bases. The CDR3 DNA reads TGCAGTGCTAGGGGGCCAGAAAAACTGTTTTTT. This sequence encodes CSARGPEKLFF.

The J gene is TRBJ2-7, the V gene TRBV4-2; 9 nucleotides line up with TRBD2. V lost 0 bases to trimming and J lost 4 bases; unmatched junction nucleotides: 7. CDR1 LGHNA and CDR2 YNFKEQ come from the germline V gene. CDR3 length: 16 residues. The CDR3 DNA sequence: TGTGCCAGCAGCCAAGATTACCCGAGCGGGAGGTACGAGCAGTACTTC. Amino acids: CASSQDYPSGRYEQYF.

Worth noting for this clone: Additional DNA sequences in this sample encode the identical CDR3. CDR3 region: CASSQVRGELFF. The CDR3 bases are TGCGCCAGCAGCCAAGTGCGCGGGGAGCTGTTTTTT. The chain has TRBV4-1 and TRBJ2-2; D is unresolved. V shed 1 base and J shed 7 bases, with 4 bases lying between them. The germline V gene encodes CDR1 MGHRA and CDR2 YSYEKL. The CDR3 is made up of 12 amino acids.

The chain carries TRBV5-1 and TRBJ1-4, with 7 bases fitting TRBD1. In germline, CDR1 is SGHRS, CDR2 YFSETQ. The V gene end was trimmed by 1 base and the J gene end by 7 bases; junction bases not matched to a gene: 4. The CDR3 spans 14 residues. The CDR3: CASSLKGGGEKLFF. The CDR3 DNA sequence: TGCGCCAGCAGCTTGAAAGGGGGCGGTGAAAAACTGTTTTTT. The whole variable domain, filled in from reference TRBV5-1 and TRBJ1-4, reads KAGVTQTPRYLIKTRGQQVTLSCSPISGHRSVSWYQQTPGQGLQFLFEYFSETQRNKGNFPGRFSGRQFSNSRSEMNVSTLELGDSALYLCASSLKGGGEKLFFGSGTQLSVL.

The rearrangement links TRBV30 to TRBJ2-3, with TRBD1 as a possible D gene (6 bases). The CDR3 runs 13 residues. V lost 3 bases and J 6 bases, leaving 13 bases between the germline ends. Germline-derived CDR1 and CDR2 are GTSNPN and SVGIG (reference sequence). The CDR3 DNA is TGTGCCTGGAGGGACAGCTCCAGGGATACGCAGTATTTT. Encoded protein: CAWRDSSRDTQYF.

The chain uses TRBV18 and TRBJ2-1; 7 positions agree with TRBD2. This CDR3 has 14 residues. Germline CDR1 reads KGHSH; CDR2 reads LQKENI. V shed 2 bases, J shed 4 bases, and the junction held 2 bases outside the gene matches. The CDR3 region has the DNA TGTGCCAGCTCACCAACAGCGGGATACAATGAGCAGTTCTTC. Amino acids: CASSPTAGYNEQFF.

The chain uses TRBV7-2 and TRBJ2-5; 11 bases align to TRBD1. Trimming cost V 5 bases and J 5 bases; bases outside gene matches: 7. The CDR3 is 15 residues long. Looked up from germline, CDR1 is SGHTA and CDR2 is FQGNSA. This CDR3 reads CASSARTGGWETQYF. CDR3 DNA sequence: TGTGCCAGCAGCGCCCGGACAGGGGGCTGGGAGACCCAGTACTTC.

This chain uses TRBV29-1 with TRBJ2-7; TRBD2 agrees at 15 bases. The germline gives CDR1 SQVTM, CDR2 ANQGSEA. V lost 2 bases, J lost 8 bases, and 7 bases stayed unmatched. The CDR3 covers 15 residues. The CDR3 coding sequence is TGCAGCGTTGAAATAGGACTAGCGGGAGGGGGCAAGCAGTACTTC. Protein sequence: CSVEIGLAGGGKQYF.

The gene calls are TRBV7-2 and TRBJ2-1; 8 nucleotides align to TRBD2. Germline CDR1 and CDR2: SGHTA and FQGNSA. J lost 5 bases, V lost 5 bases, and 8 bases had no gene match. The CDR3 is made up of 15 amino acids. DNA of the CDR3: TGTGCCAGCAGCCCGGGGGGGACTCGCAACAATGAGCAGTTCTTC. It yields the protein CASSPGGTRNNEQFF.

On this clone itself: The sample has other DNA sequences that encode this CDR3 too. The chain couples TRBV6-6 to TRBJ1-5; D ambiguous. The CDR3 totals 14 residues. CDR1 and CDR2 from the germline V gene are MNHNY and SVGAGI (reference sequence). The V gene lost 2 bases and the J gene lost 4 bases, with 9 bases spanning the gap. The CDR3 nucleotides read TGTGCCAGCAGTTACGGTGCAGAGAATCAGCCCCAGCATTTT. It yields the protein CASSYGAENQPQHF.

The chain uses TRBV5-1 and TRBJ2-5; D unclear. V lost 1 base to trimming and J lost 0 bases, with 7 bases between them. Germline V CDR1 and CDR2: SGHRS, YFSETQ. The CDR3 loop spans 14 amino acids. CDR3 residues: CASSLNRYQETQYF. The CDR3 DNA follows: TGCGCCAGCAGCTTGAATCGGTACCAAGAGACCCAGTACTTC.

V gene TRBV30 combines with J gene TRBJ2-7; 7 positions agree with TRBD2. V shed 4 bases, J shed 0 bases, and the junction held 6 bases outside the gene matches. Germline CDR1 is GTSNPN and CDR2 is SVGIG (reference sequence). CDR3 length: 14 amino acids. CDR3 nucleotide sequence: TGTGCCTGGAAGAGGGTAGCGGGCTCCTACGAGCAGTACTTC. This gives the protein CAWKRVAGSYEQYF.

The chain carries TRBV11-2 and TRBJ2-7, with D unclear. The germline CDR1 and CDR2 sequences are SGHAT and FQNNGV. The V end lost 1 base, the J end lost 6 bases, and 10 bases lay between the germline ends. This CDR3 contains 13 residues. The CDR3, as DNA: TGTGCCAGCAGCTTAGCGTTAATCGCCGAGCAGTACTTC. Translating gives CASSLALIAEQYF.

The chain employs TRBV5-1 and TRBJ2-7; D may match TRBD1 or TRBD2 (5 bases each). This CDR3 spans 14 amino acids. From germline, CDR1 is SGHRS and CDR2 YFSETQ. The V end was cut by 1 base, the J end by 3 bases, with 11 bases between. The CDR3 nucleotides read TGCGCCAGCAGCTTGACGGGGCCGGGCTACGAGCAGTACTTC. Its translation: CASSLTGPGYEQYF.

The chain has TRBV5-1 and TRBJ2-7, with 11 positions matching TRBD2. Per germline, CDR1 SGHRS and CDR2 YFSETQ. The CDR3 contains 17 residues. With 1 base clipped from V and 3 bases from J, the junction kept 9 bases outside the gene matches. The CDR3 nucleotides read TGCGCCAGCAGCTTGACACGGAGTAGCGGGAGGGTCTACGAGCAGTACTTC. Amino acids: CASSLTRSSGRVYEQYF.